This TCR beta chain was captured by sequencing in a study of blood T cell repertoires in COVID-19. Assay: immunoSEQ multiplex PCR; the TCRdb copy retains only in-frame clones and omits some. The data hold 200,000 to 300,000 clones, with 83% observed a single time. Source material: peripheral blood. The receptor comes from a human donor in a cohort sampled during active COVID-19.

CDR3 sequence reads: CARQGYNSPLHF. Written as DNA, the CDR3 is TGTGCTAGACAGGGCTATAATTCACCCCTCCACTTT. The chain carries TRBV2 and TRBJ1-6, with 7 bases lining up with TRBD1. The CDR3 is 12 amino acids. The germline V gene encodes CDR1 SNHLY and CDR2 FYNNEI.